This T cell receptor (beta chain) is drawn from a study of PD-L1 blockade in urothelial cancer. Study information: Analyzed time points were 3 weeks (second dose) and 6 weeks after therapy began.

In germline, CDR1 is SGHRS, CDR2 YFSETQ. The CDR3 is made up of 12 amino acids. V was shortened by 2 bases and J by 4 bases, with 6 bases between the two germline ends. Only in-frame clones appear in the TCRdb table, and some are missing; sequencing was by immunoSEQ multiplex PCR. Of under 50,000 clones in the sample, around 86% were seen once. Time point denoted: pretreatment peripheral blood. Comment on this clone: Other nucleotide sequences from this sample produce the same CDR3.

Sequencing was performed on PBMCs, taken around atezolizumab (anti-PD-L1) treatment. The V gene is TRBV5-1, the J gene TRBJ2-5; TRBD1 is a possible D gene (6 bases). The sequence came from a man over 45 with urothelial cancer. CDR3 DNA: TGCGCCAGCAGCTTACAGGGAGAGACCCAGTACTTC. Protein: CASSLQGETQYF.